The rows below give T cell receptor beta chains drawn from one sample of a study of CD8 T cells in Susac syndrome. TCRdb re-analysed the immunoSEQ multiplex PCR reads in MiXCR, keeping a single row per CDR3 protein. The sample lists 180,000 or so distinct CDR3 sequences, approximately 96% occurring once. The sample was CD4+ T cells from PBMCs. These TCRs come from a human donor with multiple sclerosis. Each CDR3 is given with its conserved first and last residue. D genes are given only for firm matches. Not every row has a clone size; where given, it reads once, few, many or a size class.

J gene: TRBJ1-1
clone size: NA
D gene: TRBD1
V gene: TRBV20-1
CDR3 DNA: TGCAGTGCAACCGACGACAGGGGGCGCACTGAAGCTTTCTTT
CDR3 protein: CSATDDRGRTEAFF

J gene: TRBJ1-5
clone size: NA
D gene: NA
V gene: TRBV15
CDR3 DNA: TGTGCCACCAGCTGGGGGATCAATCAGCCCCAGCATTTT
CDR3 protein: CATSWGINQPQHF

J gene: TRBJ2-7
clone size: few
D gene: NA
V gene: TRBV6-5
CDR3 DNA: TGTGCCAGCAGTTACTCACCCGCAGCCTACGAGCAGTACTTC
CDR3 protein: CASSYSPAAYEQYF

J gene: TRBJ2-5
clone size: NA
D gene: NA
V gene: TRBV7-8
CDR3 DNA: TGTGCCAGCTATGGATTCCAAGAGACCCAGTACTTC
CDR3 protein: CASYGFQETQYF

J gene: TRBJ2-1
clone size: once
D gene: NA
V gene: TRBV7-8
CDR3 DNA: TGTGCCAGCAGCTTAGGGCCAGACTACAATGAGCAGTTCTTC
CDR3 protein: CASSLGPDYNEQFF

J gene: TRBJ1-1
clone size: NA
D gene: NA
V gene: TRBV29-1
CDR3 DNA: TGCAGCGTTGGAGAGGGGCCCACTGAAGCTTTCTTT
CDR3 protein: CSVGEGPTEAFF

J gene: TRBJ2-1
clone size: NA
D gene: TRBD2
V gene: TRBV20-1
CDR3 DNA: TGCAGTGCCGAACTAGCGGGGTTGGACAATGAGCAGTTCTTC
CDR3 protein: CSAELAGLDNEQFF

J gene: TRBJ2-2
clone size: once
D gene: NA
V gene: TRBV4-2
CDR3 DNA: TGTGCCAGCAGCCAGAATCCCACGGTTGGAGCGGGCGGGGAGCTGTTTTTT
CDR3 protein: CASSQNPTVGAGGELFF

J gene: TRBJ2-7
clone size: NA
D gene: TRBD1
V gene: TRBV20-1
CDR3 DNA: TGCAGTGCCCCCGACAGGGACGGGTACGAGCAGTACTTC
CDR3 protein: CSAPDRDGYEQYF

J gene: TRBJ1-6
clone size: NA
D gene: NA
V gene: TRBV20-1
CDR3 DNA: TGCAGTGCCCAGACCAGGCGGGGCCTCCACTTT
CDR3 protein: CSAQTRRGLHF

J gene: TRBJ2-5
clone size: NA
D gene: NA
V gene: TRBV25-1
CDR3 DNA: TGTGCCAGCGGGCGGAAGCAAGAGACCCAGTACTTC
CDR3 protein: CASGRKQETQYF

J gene: TRBJ2-1
clone size: once
D gene: NA
V gene: TRBV30
CDR3 DNA: TGTGCCTGGAGTCCTACTCTGGCCCATGAGCAGTTCTTC
CDR3 protein: CAWSPTLAHEQFF

J gene: TRBJ2-2
clone size: NA
D gene: NA
V gene: TRBV11-3
CDR3 DNA: TGTGCCAGCAGCTCCCTCCGGGACCCCGAAGGGCTGTTTTTT
CDR3 protein: CASSSLRDPEGLFF

J gene: TRBJ1-5
clone size: NA
D gene: TRBD1
V gene: TRBV19
CDR3 DNA: TGTGCCAGTAGTATTCCCTACAGGGGAAATAGCAATCAGCCCCAGCATTTT
CDR3 protein: CASSIPYRGNSNQPQHF

J gene: TRBJ1-2
clone size: NA
D gene: NA
V gene: TRBV10-3
CDR3 DNA: TGTGCCATCAGTGAGGATACAGCAAACTATGGCTACACCTTC
CDR3 protein: CAISEDTANYGYTF

J gene: TRBJ2-7
clone size: NA
D gene: NA
V gene: TRBV12-3/TRBV12-4
CDR3 DNA: NA
CDR3 protein: CASSTSDRRPLYEQYF

J gene: TRBJ1-2
clone size: NA
D gene: NA
V gene: TRBV14
CDR3 DNA: TGTGCCAGCAGCCGAAACGGGGTCTATGGCTACACCTTC
CDR3 protein: CASSRNGVYGYTF

J gene: TRBJ2-7
clone size: few
D gene: NA
V gene: TRBV14
CDR3 DNA: TGTGCCAGCAGCCGCGGTTACGAGCAGTACTTC
CDR3 protein: CASSRGYEQYF

J gene: TRBJ2-2
clone size: NA
D gene: TRBD2
V gene: TRBV18
CDR3 DNA: TGTGCCAGCTCACCACGTCGACTAGCGGGTTCAACCGGGGAGCTGTTTTTT
CDR3 protein: CASSPRRLAGSTGELFF

J gene: TRBJ1-2
clone size: NA
D gene: TRBD1
V gene: TRBV20-1
CDR3 DNA: TGCAGTGCTAGAGATCCGACAGGGGGAAACTATGGCTACACCTTC
CDR3 protein: CSARDPTGGNYGYTF

J gene: TRBJ1-2
clone size: NA
D gene: NA
V gene: TRBV7-9
CDR3 DNA: TGTGCCAGCAGTTACGGGTGGACCTATGGCTACACCTTC
CDR3 protein: CASSYGWTYGYTF

J gene: TRBJ1-1
clone size: NA
D gene: NA
V gene: TRBV3-1
CDR3 DNA: TGTGCCAGCAGCCAAGATTTGGCGGGGAACACTGAAGCTTTCTTT
CDR3 protein: CASSQDLAGNTEAFF

J gene: TRBJ1-1
clone size: once
D gene: NA
V gene: TRBV7-8
CDR3 DNA: TGTGCCAGCAGCTTATTGTTTGGGGAAGGGAACACTGAAGCTTTCTTT
CDR3 protein: CASSLLFGEGNTEAFF

J gene: TRBJ2-3
clone size: NA
D gene: TRBD2
V gene: TRBV20-1
CDR3 DNA: TGCAGTGGATTAAAGCGGGGGGTGGATACGCAGTATTTT
CDR3 protein: CSGLKRGVDTQYF

J gene: TRBJ2-3
clone size: NA
D gene: TRBD2
V gene: TRBV9
CDR3 DNA: TGTGCCAGCAGCGTAGCGGGACTAGCGGGGTTAGATACGCAGTATTTT
CDR3 protein: CASSVAGLAGLDTQYF

J gene: TRBJ1-6
clone size: NA
D gene: NA
V gene: TRBV20-1
CDR3 DNA: TGCAGTGCTAGTGATCCCAAGCAGAATTCACCCCTCCACTTT
CDR3 protein: CSASDPKQNSPLHF

J gene: TRBJ2-3
clone size: NA
D gene: NA
V gene: TRBV15
CDR3 DNA: TGTGCCACCAGCACCCCGGGAATGAGGACAGATACGCAGTATTTT
CDR3 protein: CATSTPGMRTDTQYF

J gene: TRBJ2-1
clone size: NA
D gene: NA
V gene: TRBV20-1
CDR3 DNA: TGCAGTGCTAGACCACCGGTTTCCAATGAGCAGTTCTTC
CDR3 protein: CSARPPVSNEQFF

J gene: TRBJ2-7
clone size: NA
D gene: NA
V gene: TRBV4-3
CDR3 DNA: TGCGCCAGCAGCCATTACGGGACTGACTCCTACGAGCAGTACTTC
CDR3 protein: CASSHYGTDSYEQYF

J gene: TRBJ1-1
clone size: NA
D gene: NA
V gene: TRBV29-1
CDR3 DNA: TGCAGCGGCCTTATGAACACTGAAGCTTTCTTT
CDR3 protein: CSGLMNTEAFF